These 2 T cell receptor beta chains share one sample of origin, sequenced in a study of OX40 agonist ivuxolimab in advanced cancers. Library generation was performed with the immunoSEQ multiplex PCR assay. As stored in TCRdb, this immuneACCESS dataset retains in-frame rearrangements with V and J assigned. A fraction of the clones does not appear; measured against another copy, unresolved V genes explain less than half of the discrepancy, and the remainder lacks a known reason. The sample includes tens of thousands of clones, with more than 70% observed a single time. Together, the top ten hold around 2.4% of the sample. The sequenced sample was CD4+ or CD8+ T cells sorted from blood, obtained in a trial of the OX40 agonist ivuxolimab. Every receptor here comes from an adult with an advanced solid tumor such as melanoma, head and neck, liver or kidney cancer.

The J gene is TRBJ2-1, the V gene TRBV2; D remains ambiguous. The germline CDR1 and CDR2 sequences are SNHLY and FYNNEI. V lost 6 bases and J lost 0, with 9 bases in between. The CDR3 has 14 residues. The CDR3 nucleotides read TGTGCCAGCAGGGCCTCCAGCTCCTACAATGAGCAGTTCTTC. Amino acids: CASRASSSYNEQFF.

The gene calls are TRBV5-1 and TRBJ1-3; no clear D gene. The germline gives CDR1 SGHRS, CDR2 YFSETQ. V lost 4 bases and J lost 3, with 14 bases in between. CDR3 length equals 15 residues. CDR3 nucleotide sequence: TGCGCCAGCAGCCCCGATGGGGAAAGTGGAAACACCATATATTTT. It is translated as CASSPDGESGNTIYF.